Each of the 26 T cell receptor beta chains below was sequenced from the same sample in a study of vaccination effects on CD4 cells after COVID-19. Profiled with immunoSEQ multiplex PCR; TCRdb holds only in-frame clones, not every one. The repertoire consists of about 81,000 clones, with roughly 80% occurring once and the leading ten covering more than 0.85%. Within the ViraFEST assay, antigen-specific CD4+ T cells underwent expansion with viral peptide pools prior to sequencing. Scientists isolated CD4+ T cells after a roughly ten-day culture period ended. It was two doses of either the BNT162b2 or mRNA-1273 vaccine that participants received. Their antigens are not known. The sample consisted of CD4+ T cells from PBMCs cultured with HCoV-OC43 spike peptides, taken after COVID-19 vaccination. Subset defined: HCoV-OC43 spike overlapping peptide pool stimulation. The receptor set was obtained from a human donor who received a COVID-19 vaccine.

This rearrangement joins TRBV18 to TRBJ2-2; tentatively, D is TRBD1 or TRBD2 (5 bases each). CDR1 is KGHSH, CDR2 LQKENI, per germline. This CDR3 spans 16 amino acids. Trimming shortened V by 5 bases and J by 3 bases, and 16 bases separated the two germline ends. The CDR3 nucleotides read TGTGCCAGCTCAGCAAACCAGGGAGACTACACCGGGGAGCTGTTTTTT. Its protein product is CASSANQGDYTGELFF.

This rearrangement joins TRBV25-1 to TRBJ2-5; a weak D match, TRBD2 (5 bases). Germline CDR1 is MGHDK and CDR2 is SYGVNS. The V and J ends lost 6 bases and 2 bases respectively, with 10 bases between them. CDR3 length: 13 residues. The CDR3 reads CASRWGAQETQYF. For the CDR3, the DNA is TGTGCCAGCAGGTGGGGAGCTCAAGAGACCCAGTACTTC. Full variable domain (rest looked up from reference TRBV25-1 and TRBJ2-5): EADIYQTPRYLVIGTGKKITLECSQTMGHDKMYWYQQDPGMELHLIHYSYGVNSTEKGDLSSESTVSRIRTEHFPLTLESARPSHTSQYLCASRWGAQETQYFGPGTRLLVL.

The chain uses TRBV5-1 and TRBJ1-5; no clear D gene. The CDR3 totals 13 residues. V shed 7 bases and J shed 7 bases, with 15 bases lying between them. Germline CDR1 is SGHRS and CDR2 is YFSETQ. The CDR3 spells CASHWMNQQPQHF. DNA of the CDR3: TGCGCCAGCCATTGGATGAATCAGCAGCCCCAGCATTTT.

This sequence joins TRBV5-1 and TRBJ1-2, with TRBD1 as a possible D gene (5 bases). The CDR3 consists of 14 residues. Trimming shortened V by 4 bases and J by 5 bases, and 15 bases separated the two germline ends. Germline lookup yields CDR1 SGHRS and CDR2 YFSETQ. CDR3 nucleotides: TGCGCCAGCAGCGCACGAGGGGCGTGGTATGGCTACACCTTC. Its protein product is CASSARGAWYGYTF. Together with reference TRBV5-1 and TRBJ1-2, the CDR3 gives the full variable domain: KAGVTQTPRYLIKTRGQQVTLSCSPISGHRSVSWYQQTPGQGLQFLFEYFSETQRNKGNFPGRFSGRQFSNSRSEMNVSTLELGDSALYLCASSARGAWYGYTFGSGTRLTVV.

The CDR3 region is CASSIQTDDSPLHF. CDR3 sequence (DNA): TGTGCCAGCAGCATCCAGACAGACGATTCACCCCTCCACTTT. This chain connects TRBV7-9 to TRBJ1-6, with D possibly being TRBD1 (5 bases). The length of the CDR3 is 14 residues. Per the germline V gene, CDR1 is SEHNR and CDR2 is FQNEAQ (reference sequence). Trimming left V 5 bases short and J 8 bases short, with 13 bases between.

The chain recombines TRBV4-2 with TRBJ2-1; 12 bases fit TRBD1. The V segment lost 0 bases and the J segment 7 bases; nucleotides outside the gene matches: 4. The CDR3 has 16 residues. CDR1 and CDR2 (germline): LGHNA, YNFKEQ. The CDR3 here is CASSQEGQGATNEQFF. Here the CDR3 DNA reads TGTGCCAGCAGCCAAGAGGGACAGGGGGCGACGAATGAGCAGTTCTTC.

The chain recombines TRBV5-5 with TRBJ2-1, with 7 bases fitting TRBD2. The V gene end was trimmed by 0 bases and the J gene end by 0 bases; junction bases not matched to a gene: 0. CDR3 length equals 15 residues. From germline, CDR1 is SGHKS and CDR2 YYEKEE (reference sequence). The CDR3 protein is CASSLGGGSYNEQFF. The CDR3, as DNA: TGTGCCAGCAGCTTGGGGGGGGGCTCCTACAATGAGCAGTTCTTC.

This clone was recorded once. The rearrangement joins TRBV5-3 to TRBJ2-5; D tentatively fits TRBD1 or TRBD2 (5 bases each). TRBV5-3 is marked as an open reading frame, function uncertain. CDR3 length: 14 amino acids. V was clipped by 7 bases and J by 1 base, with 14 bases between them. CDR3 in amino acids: CARSQRGSQETQYF. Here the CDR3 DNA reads TGTGCCAGATCCCAGAGGGGTTCCCAAGAGACCCAGTACTTC.

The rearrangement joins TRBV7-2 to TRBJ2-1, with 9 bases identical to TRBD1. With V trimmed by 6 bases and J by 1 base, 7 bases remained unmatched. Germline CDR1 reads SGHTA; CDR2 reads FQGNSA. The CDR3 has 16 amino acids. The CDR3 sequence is CASRTPGQGSYNEQFF. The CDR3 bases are TGTGCCAGCAGGACGCCGGGACAGGGATCCTACAATGAGCAGTTCTTC.

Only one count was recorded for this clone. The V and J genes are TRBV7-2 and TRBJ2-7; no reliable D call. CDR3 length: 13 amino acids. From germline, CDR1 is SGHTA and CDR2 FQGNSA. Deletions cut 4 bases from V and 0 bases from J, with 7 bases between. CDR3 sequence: CASSSADSYEQYV. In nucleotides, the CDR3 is TGTGCCAGCAGCTCCGCAGACTCCTACGAGCAGTACGTC.

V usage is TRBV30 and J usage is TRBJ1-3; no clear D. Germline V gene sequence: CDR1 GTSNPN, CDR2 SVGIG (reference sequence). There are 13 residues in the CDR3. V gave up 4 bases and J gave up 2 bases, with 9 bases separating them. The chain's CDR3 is CAWTQNPGNTIYF. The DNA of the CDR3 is TGTGCCTGGACACAGAATCCTGGAAACACCATATATTTT.

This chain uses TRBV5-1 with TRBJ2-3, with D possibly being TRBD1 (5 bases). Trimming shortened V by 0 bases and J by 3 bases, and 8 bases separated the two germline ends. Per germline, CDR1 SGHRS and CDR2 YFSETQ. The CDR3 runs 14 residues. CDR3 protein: CASSLDRRTDTQYF. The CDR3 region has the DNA TGCGCCAGCAGCTTGGACAGGCGGACAGATACGCAGTATTTT.

The CDR3 bases are TGCGCCAGCAGCTTGTACCCGGACCCGAACACCGGGGAGCTGTTTTTT. This gives the protein CASSLYPDPNTGELFF. The V gene is TRBV5-1, the J gene TRBJ2-2; D remains ambiguous. Germline V gene lookup returns CDR1 SGHRS and CDR2 YFSETQ. The CDR3 contains 16 residues. V was cut by 1 base and J by 0 bases, with 10 bases left in between.

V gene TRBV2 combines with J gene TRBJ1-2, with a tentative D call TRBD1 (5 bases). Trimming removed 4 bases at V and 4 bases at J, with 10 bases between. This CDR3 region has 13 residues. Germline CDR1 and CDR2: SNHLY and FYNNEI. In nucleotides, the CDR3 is TGTGCCAGCAGTGCGGGACTGTCCTATGGCTACACCTTC. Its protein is CASSAGLSYGYTF. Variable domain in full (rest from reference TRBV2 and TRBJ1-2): EPEVTQTPSHQVTQMGQEVILRCVPISNHLYFYWYRQILGQKVEFLVSFYNNEISEKSEIFDDQFSVERPDGSNFTLKIRSTKLEDSAMYFCASSAGLSYGYTFGSGTRLTVV.

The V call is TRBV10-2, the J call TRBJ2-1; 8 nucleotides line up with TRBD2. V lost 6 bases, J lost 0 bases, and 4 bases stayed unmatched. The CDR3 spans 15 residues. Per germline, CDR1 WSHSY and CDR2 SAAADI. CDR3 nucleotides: TGCGCCAGCAGAGTCGGGGGGGGCTCCTACAATGAGCAGTTCTTC. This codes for CASRVGGGSYNEQFF.

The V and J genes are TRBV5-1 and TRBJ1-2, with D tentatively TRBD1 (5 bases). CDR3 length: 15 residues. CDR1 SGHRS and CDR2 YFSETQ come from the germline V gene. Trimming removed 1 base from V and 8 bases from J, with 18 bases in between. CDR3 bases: TGCGCCAGCAGCTTGCGGGGTTTGACAGATTGGGGCTACACCTTC. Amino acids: CASSLRGLTDWGYTF.

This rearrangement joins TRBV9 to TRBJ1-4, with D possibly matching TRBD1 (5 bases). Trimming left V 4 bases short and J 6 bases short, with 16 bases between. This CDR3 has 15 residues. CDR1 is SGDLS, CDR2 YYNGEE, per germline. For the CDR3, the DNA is TGTGCCAGCAGCACAAGCGGGACTATCGATGAAAAACTGTTTTTT. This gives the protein CASSTSGTIDEKLFF.

The CDR3 DNA sequence: TGTGCCAGCAGCTTAATTTACGGGTCCTACGAGCAGTACGTC. Translating gives CASSLIYGSYEQYV. The chain is built from TRBV7-2 and TRBJ2-7; no clear D gene. With 2 bases removed from V and 1 base from J, the gap between germline ends came to 9 bases. This CDR3 has 14 residues. Looked up from germline, CDR1 is SGHTA and CDR2 is FQGNSA.

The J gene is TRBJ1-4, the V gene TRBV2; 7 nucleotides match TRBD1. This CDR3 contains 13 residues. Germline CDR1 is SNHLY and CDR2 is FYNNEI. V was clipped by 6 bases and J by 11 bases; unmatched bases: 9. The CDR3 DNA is TGTGCCAGCAGAGAGGGGGCGTTCGGGAAACTGTTTTTT. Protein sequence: CASREGAFGKLFF.

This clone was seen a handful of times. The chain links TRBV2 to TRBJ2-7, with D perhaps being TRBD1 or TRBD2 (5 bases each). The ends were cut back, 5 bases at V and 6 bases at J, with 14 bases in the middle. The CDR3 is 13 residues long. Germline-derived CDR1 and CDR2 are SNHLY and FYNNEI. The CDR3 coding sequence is TGTGCCAGCAGTACCGGGACGGAATTCGAGCAGTACGTC. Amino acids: CASSTGTEFEQYV.

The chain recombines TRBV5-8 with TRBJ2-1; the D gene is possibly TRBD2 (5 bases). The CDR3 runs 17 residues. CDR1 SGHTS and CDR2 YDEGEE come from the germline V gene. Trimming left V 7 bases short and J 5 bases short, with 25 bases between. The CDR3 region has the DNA TGTGCCAGCCCATTACCTCCGGGATCGCCTATAAACAATGAGCAGTTCTTC. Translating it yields CASPLPPGSPINNEQFF. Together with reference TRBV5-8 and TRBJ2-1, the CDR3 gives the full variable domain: EAGVTQSPTHLIKTRGQQATLRCSPISGHTSVYWYQQALGLGLQFLLWYDEGEERNRGNFPPRFSGRQFPNYSSELNVNALELEDSALYLCASPLPPGSPINNEQFFGPGTRLTVL.

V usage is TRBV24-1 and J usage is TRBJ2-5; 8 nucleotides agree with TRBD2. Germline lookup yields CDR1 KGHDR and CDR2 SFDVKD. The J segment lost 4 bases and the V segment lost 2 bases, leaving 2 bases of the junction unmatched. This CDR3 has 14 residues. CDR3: CATSDSTSGETQYF. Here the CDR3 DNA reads TGTGCCACCAGTGATTCCACTAGCGGAGAGACCCAGTACTTC.

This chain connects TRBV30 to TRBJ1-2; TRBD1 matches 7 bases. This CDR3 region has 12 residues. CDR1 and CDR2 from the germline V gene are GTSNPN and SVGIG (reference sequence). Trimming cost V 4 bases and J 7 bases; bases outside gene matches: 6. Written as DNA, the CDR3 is TGTGCCTGGACTAGGGCAGGGGGTGGCTACACCTTC. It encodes CAWTRAGGGYTF.

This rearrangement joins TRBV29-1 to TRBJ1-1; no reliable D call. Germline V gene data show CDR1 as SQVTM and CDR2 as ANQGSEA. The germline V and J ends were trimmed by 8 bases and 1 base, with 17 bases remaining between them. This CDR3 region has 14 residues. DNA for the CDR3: TGCAGCTCTACGCCCGGGGTTGGGAACACTGAAGCTTTCTTT. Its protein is CSSTPGVGNTEAFF.

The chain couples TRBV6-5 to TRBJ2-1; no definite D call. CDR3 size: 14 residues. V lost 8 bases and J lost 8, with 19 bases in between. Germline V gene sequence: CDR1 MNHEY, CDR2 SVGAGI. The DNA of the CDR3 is TGTGCCAGCCGAGTCGGACGCTACGAGGATGAGCAGTTCTTC. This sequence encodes CASRVGRYEDEQFF.

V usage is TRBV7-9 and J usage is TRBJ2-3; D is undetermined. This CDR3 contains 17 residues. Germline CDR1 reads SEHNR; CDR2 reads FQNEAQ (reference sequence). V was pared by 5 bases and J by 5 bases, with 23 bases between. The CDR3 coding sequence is TGTGCCAGCAGCCAGGAGTTGGCAGGCCTTCACTTAGATACGCAGTATTTT. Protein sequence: CASSQELAGLHLDTQYF. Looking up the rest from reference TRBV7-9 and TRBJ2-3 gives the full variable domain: DTGVSQNPRHKITKRGQNVTFRCDPISEHNRLYWYRQTLGQGPEFLTYFQNEAQLEKSRLLSDRFSAERPKGSFSTLEIQRTEQGDSAMYLCASSQELAGLHLDTQYFGPGTRLTVL.